The clone carrying this T cell receptor beta chain was picked up one time. These data are taken from a study of blood T cell repertoires in COVID-19. Study-level information: Whether acute or convalescent, the COVID-19 samples came from the United States, Italy and Spain. T cells, B-cell-depleted T cells, or PBMCs provided the cDNA or gDNA that served as material.

During active infection, Seattle patients enrolled and were then monitored through disease. CDR1 and CDR2 from the germline V gene are SQVTM and ANQGSEA. Trimming pared 0 bases from V and 10 bases from J, leaving 12 bases between. This CDR3 is built from 12 residues. Authors' methods: It was from reference gene primer amplification that nucleated cell counts were estimated. This table comes from immunoSEQ multiplex PCR, and its TCRdb copy is limited to in-frame clones, with some not included. Clone size and the V and J calls come from that table; the DNA yielded D and trimming. This sample has 250,000 to 350,000 clones; around nine tenths occur once, and the top ten carry about 10%.

The V call is TRBV29-1, the J call TRBJ1-1, with unresolved D. Sequencing used peripheral blood. This receptor was taken from a woman aged 30 to 39 with COVID-19, enrolled during active disease. The CDR3 sequence is CSVEETAWAAFF. The CDR3 bases are TGCAGCGTTGAAGAGACCGCGTGGGCAGCTTTCTTT.